Listed below are T cell receptor beta chains from one sample, sequenced in a study of T-cell memory formation after mild COVID-19. TCRdb itself ran the 5' RACE reads through MiXCR, one entry per CDR3 protein. The sample lists 120,000 to 150,000 distinct CDR3 sequences; roughly 6.2% were seen once. The sequencing input was PBMCs or a T cell subset sorted from them (not recorded which). These receptors all come from an adult woman who had mild COVID-19 (a few samples of this study predate the infection). Cell type and time point are not known. The conserved cysteine and the conserved F or W are not part of the CDR3 here.

CDR3 protein	V gene	J gene
ASSFDVGGRQNEQF	TRBV7-6	TRBJ2-1
AISAGLVYNEQF	TRBV10-3	TRBJ2-1
ASSPFYTTDHGYT	TRBV19	TRBJ1-2
ASSLYGVSYEQY	TRBV5-6	TRBJ2-7
SARDRPILPDTQY	TRBV20-1	TRBJ2-3
ASTSSERGPPY	TRBV7-8	TRBJ2-7
ASSPGSGTLSTDTQY	TRBV7-3	TRBJ2-3
ASRNSGGGTEAF	TRBV12-3/TRBV12-4	TRBJ1-1
ASSHPREIRNYGYT	TRBV4-1	TRBJ1-2
ASSHLTAEKLF	TRBV4-3	TRBJ1-4
ASSLYRGEKLF	TRBV7-9	TRBJ1-4
SARGGARNEQF	TRBV20-1	TRBJ2-1
ASTDITDRASDTQY	TRBV12-3/TRBV12-4	TRBJ2-3
ASRAGATQY	TRBV12-3/TRBV12-4	TRBJ2-3
ASSYSASSGKNEQF	TRBV6-2/TRBV6-3	TRBJ2-1
ASSVRVGGKNTEAF	TRBV9	TRBJ1-1
ASSPNPSTGWEEKLF	TRBV4-1	TRBJ1-4
SSSQMGEAF	TRBV7-9	TRBJ1-1
ASRSGSTQSNEQF	TRBV6-5	TRBJ2-1
ASSQSRTSGPSRELF	TRBV14	TRBJ2-2
ASSLGAGQGGSGTQY	TRBV7-9	TRBJ2-5
SVEDYHREETQY	TRBV29-1	TRBJ2-5
ASSWQGYEQY	TRBV18	TRBJ2-7
ASSPRRNTGELF	TRBV7-2	TRBJ2-2
ASSLNGRYQETQY	TRBV5-6	TRBJ2-5
ASSFAGQGAGNTIY	TRBV12-3/TRBV12-4	TRBJ1-3
ASRFSVGTEAF	TRBV12-3/TRBV12-4	TRBJ1-1
ASSLRGAETQY	TRBV12-3/TRBV12-4	TRBJ2-5
ASSQPRAGIYNEQF	TRBV3-1	TRBJ2-1
ASSIDRTGPYEQY	TRBV19	TRBJ2-7
ASSPTGGDEQF	TRBV18	TRBJ2-1
ASREGLAGGSGDEQF	TRBV6-2/TRBV6-3	TRBJ2-1
ASSQDRRGGGGTGELF	TRBV4-2	TRBJ2-2
ASSDVTRDHEQF	TRBV6-6	TRBJ2-1
ASNIPQGNTGELF	TRBV23-1	TRBJ2-2
ASSEAGPRDTQY	TRBV2	TRBJ2-3
ASSQGGASGSYEQY	TRBV4-2	TRBJ2-7
ASSQDGRDSPLH	TRBV4-1	TRBJ1-6
ASSLSLLRNTGELF	TRBV7-2	TRBJ2-2
ASSLGALNYGYT	TRBV7-2	TRBJ1-2
SARLTGWLAKNIQY	TRBV20-1	TRBJ2-4